These 27 T cell receptor beta chains originate from one sample sequenced in a study of OX40 agonist ivuxolimab in advanced cancers. Method: immunoSEQ multiplex PCR; TCRdb's copy keeps in-frame clones and lacks some. Seen here are more than 55,000 clones, 79% observed once, and the top ten hold approximately 11%. The source was CD4+ or CD8+ T cells sorted from blood, collected in a trial of the OX40 agonist ivuxolimab. These receptors were collected from an adult with an advanced solid tumor such as melanoma, head and neck, liver or kidney cancer.

The chain combines TRBV27 with TRBJ2-1; 8 nucleotides agree with TRBD2. Germline V CDR1 and CDR2: MNHEY, SMNVEV (reference sequence). The CDR3 spans 15 residues. Trimming at V came to 8 bases and at J to 5 bases, leaving 11 bases not matched to a gene. In nucleotides, the CDR3 is TGTGCCAGCGGCGAAAGCGGGAGAACGAACAATGAGCAGTTCTTC. It codes for CASGESGRTNNEQFF.

V is TRBV29-1 and J is TRBJ1-2; D possibly corresponds to TRBD1 (5 bases). Germline V gene lookup returns CDR1 SQVTM and CDR2 ANQGSEA. CDR3 length: 13 amino acids. Trimming left V 7 bases short and J 7 bases short, with 19 bases between. CDR3 amino acids: CSASGPPPSGYTF. The CDR3 region has the DNA TGCAGCGCGTCGGGACCCCCCCCCAGTGGCTACACCTTC.

The V call is TRBV19, the J call TRBJ1-5; D is ambiguous. V was cut by 1 base and J by 0 bases, with 10 bases left in between. CDR1 and CDR2 from the germline V gene are LNHDA and SQIVND (reference sequence). The CDR3 runs 16 residues. The CDR3 protein is CASSIATDYSNQPQHF. The DNA for the CDR3 is TGTGCCAGTAGTATAGCTACAGATTATAGCAATCAGCCCCAGCATTTT. The whole variable domain, filled in from reference TRBV19 and TRBJ1-5, reads DGGITQSPKYLFRKEGQNVTLSCEQNLNHDAMYWYRQDPGQGLRLIYYSQIVNDFQKGDIAEGYSVSREKKESFPLTVTSAQKNPTAFYLCASSIATDYSNQPQHFGDGTRLSIL.

The CDR3 sequence is CASSLVGLTDGNQPQHF. CDR3 sequence (DNA): TGTGCCAGCAGCTTAGTAGGTCTCACAGACGGCAATCAGCCCCAGCATTTT. The genes are TRBV7-8 and TRBJ1-5; D gene ambiguous. Germline lookup yields CDR1 SGHVS and CDR2 FQNEAQ. There are 17 residues in the CDR3. Trimming removed 1 base from V and 2 bases from J, with 15 bases in between. Supplemented by reference TRBV7-8 and TRBJ1-5, the full variable domain reads GAGVSQSPRYKVAKRGQDVALRCDPISGHVSLFWYQQALGQGPEFLTYFQNEAQLDKSGLPSDRFFAERPEGSVSTLKIQRTQQEDSAVYLCASSLVGLTDGNQPQHFGDGTRLSIL.

The chain recombines TRBV4-3 with TRBJ2-7, with TRBD2 matching 13 bases. This CDR3 has 14 amino acids. Germline trimming cut 8 bases from V and 4 bases from J; bases unmatched to any gene: 5. Per the germline V gene, CDR1 is LGHNA and CDR2 is YSLEER. The CDR3 region has the DNA TGCGCCAGCCGGGAGGGACTAGCGGGATACGAGCAGTACTTC. Its translation is CASREGLAGYEQYF.

The chain couples TRBV5-6 to TRBJ1-6; TRBD1 aligns across 8 bases. This CDR3 has 14 amino acids. After removal of 3 bases from V and 10 bases from J, the junction contained 6 bases not matched to a gene. Germline values: CDR1 SGHDT, CDR2 YYEEEE. The CDR3: CASSYRGLWSPLHF. The CDR3 bases are TGTGCCAGCAGCTACAGGGGGTTATGGTCACCCCTCCACTTT.

The J gene is TRBJ1-1, the V gene TRBV30; D might be TRBD1 (6 bases). This CDR3 contains 15 residues. CDR1 GTSNPN and CDR2 SVGIG come from the germline V gene (reference sequence). V was pared by 1 base and J by 1 base, with 13 bases between. Written as DNA, the CDR3 is TGTGCCTGGAGTGAAGAACCGGGACAGAACACTGAAGCTTTCTTT. Translation: CAWSEEPGQNTEAFF.

This clone was counted a few times. CDR3 amino acids: CASSGRTGGSYEQYF. The DNA for the CDR3 is TGCGCCAGCAGCGGTCGGACAGGGGGCTCCTACGAGCAGTACTTC. V is TRBV5-1 and J is TRBJ2-7; 10 bases align to TRBD1. Germline V gene sequence: CDR1 SGHRS, CDR2 YFSETQ. V shed 4 bases, J shed 0 bases, and the junction held 4 bases outside the gene matches. This CDR3 has 15 residues. Variable domain in full (rest from reference TRBV5-1 and TRBJ2-7): KAGVTQTPRYLIKTRGQQVTLSCSPISGHRSVSWYQQTPGQGLQFLFEYFSETQRNKGNFPGRFSGRQFSNSRSEMNVSTLELGDSALYLCASSGRTGGSYEQYFGPGTRLTVT.

V and J are TRBV6-1 and TRBJ2-7; D remains ambiguous. Germline V gene sequence: CDR1 MNHNS, CDR2 SASEGT. Deletions cut 6 bases from V and 3 bases from J, with 12 bases between. The CDR3 runs 13 residues. The CDR3 loop is CASSPEAGYEQYF. In nucleotides, the CDR3 is TGTGCCAGCAGCCCCGAGGCAGGCTACGAGCAGTACTTC.

This clone was seen once. V gene TRBV9 combines with J gene TRBJ2-2; TRBD1 matches at 7 bases. Germline assignment: CDR1 SGDLS and CDR2 YYNGEE. J was trimmed by 6 bases and V by 3 bases; bases with no gene match: 14. The CDR3 consists of 17 residues. This CDR3 is CASSAPSRGSVAGELFF. CDR3 coding DNA: TGTGCCAGCAGCGCCCCCTCCAGGGGGAGTGTGGCCGGGGAGCTGTTTTTT.

This chain joins TRBV19 and TRBJ2-1; D may be TRBD2 (5 bases). This CDR3 spans 11 amino acids. Deletions cut 6 bases from V and 10 bases from J, with 10 bases between. Germline assignment: CDR1 LNHDA and CDR2 SQIVND (reference sequence). In nucleotides, the CDR3 is TGTGCCAGTAGGGACTCATGGGAGCAGTTCTTC. This gives the protein CASRDSWEQFF.

The chain employs TRBV9 and TRBJ2-1, with 9 positions matching TRBD2. Germline assignment: CDR1 SGDLS and CDR2 YYNGEE. With 7 bases clipped from V and 1 base from J, the junction kept 3 bases outside the gene matches. The CDR3 has 14 amino acids. The CDR3 is CASGLAGSYNEQFF. The CDR3 DNA reads as TGTGCCAGCGGCCTAGCGGGGTCCTACAATGAGCAGTTCTTC.

The V and J genes are TRBV10-3 and TRBJ1-1; 10 nucleotides match TRBD1. Trimming at V came to 0 bases and at J to 5 bases, leaving 3 bases not matched to a gene. CDR3 length: 15 residues. The germline CDR1 and CDR2 sequences are ENHRY and SYGVKD. CDR3 in amino acids: CAISESGQGITEAFF. The CDR3 DNA is TGTGCCATCAGTGAGTCGGGACAGGGGATAACTGAAGCTTTCTTT.

The rearrangement uses TRBV18 and TRBJ1-5; no clear D gene. Trimming cost V 4 bases and J 4 bases, with 5 bases left between them. The CDR3 has 12 residues. Germline lookup yields CDR1 KGHSH and CDR2 LQKENI. The CDR3 loop is CASSRPNQPQHF. CDR3 nucleotide sequence: TGTGCCAGCTCACGCCCTAATCAGCCCCAGCATTTT.

This clone was picked up a small number of times. The chain combines TRBV27 with TRBJ1-5, with no clear D. The V and J ends lost 3 bases and 5 bases respectively, with 11 bases between them. In germline, CDR1 is MNHEY, CDR2 SMNVEV (reference sequence). The CDR3 covers 14 residues. CDR3 sequence (DNA): TGTGCCAGCAGTTTCCATCCTTCGGATCAGCCCCAGCATTTT. Translated: CASSFHPSDQPQHF.

The V gene is TRBV27, the J gene TRBJ1-5; a weak D match, TRBD1 (5 bases). Trimming cost V 2 bases and J 7 bases, with 9 bases left between them. The CDR3 has 13 amino acids. The V gene's germline CDR1 is MNHEY and CDR2 SMNVEV (reference sequence). CDR3 sequence: CASSLRDGQPQHF. For the CDR3, the DNA is TGTGCCAGCAGTTTAAGGGACGGGCAGCCCCAGCATTTT.

This chain uses TRBV28 with TRBJ2-3; the match to TRBD2 covers 12 bases. The CDR3 loop spans 21 amino acids. The ends lost 6 bases at V and 6 bases at J; junction bases unmatched: 25. Germline CDR1 MDHEN, CDR2 SYDVKM. CDR3 sequence (DNA): TGTGCCAGCAGACCACTTAGGGCCGGACTAGCGGGATCTAGTCGAACGGATACGCAGTATTTT. Translation gives CASRPLRAGLAGSSRTDTQYF.

The CDR3 here is CASSLGDRVNSGANVLTF. In DNA form, the CDR3 reads TGCGCCAGCAGCTTAGGCGACAGGGTAAATTCTGGGGCCAACGTCCTGACTTTC. The V call is TRBV5-1, the J call TRBJ2-6, with TRBD1 matching over 7 bases. This CDR3 is built from 18 residues. The ends lost 2 bases at V and 1 base at J; junction bases unmatched: 9. Germline V lookup: CDR1 SGHRS, CDR2 YFSETQ.

The chain recombines TRBV15 with TRBJ2-7, with a weak D call TRBD1 (6 bases). Germline V gene lookup returns CDR1 LNHNV and CDR2 YYDKDF (reference sequence). This CDR3 contains 16 residues. V shed 1 base and J shed 4 bases, with 17 bases lying between them. CDR3 sequence reads: CATSRGAPEQGYEQYF. The CDR3 DNA sequence: TGTGCCACCAGCAGAGGTGCCCCGGAACAGGGTTACGAGCAGTACTTC.

The genes are TRBV5-4 and TRBJ1-1; 10 nucleotides line up with TRBD1. The CDR3 contains 15 residues. The V gene end was trimmed by 0 bases and the J gene end by 5 bases; junction bases not matched to a gene: 4. Germline-derived CDR1 and CDR2 are SGHNT and YYREEE (reference sequence). The CDR3 region is CASSLGGQGWTEAFF. CDR3 nucleotides: TGTGCCAGCAGCTTGGGGGGACAGGGGTGGACTGAAGCTTTCTTT.

The rearrangement uses TRBV6-4 and TRBJ2-7, with 9 bases identical to TRBD2. Trimming removed 5 bases from V and 2 bases from J; junction bases left unmatched: 10. Germline V lookup: CDR1 MRHNA, CDR2 SNTAGT. The CDR3 loop spans 16 amino acids. CDR3 in amino acids: CASSPNVAGVTYEQYF. The CDR3 bases are TGTGCCAGCAGTCCGAACGTAGCGGGAGTGACCTACGAGCAGTACTTC.

This rearrangement joins TRBV19 to TRBJ2-7, with 7 bases that match TRBD1. Germline V gene sequence: CDR1 LNHDA, CDR2 SQIVND (reference sequence). The CDR3 spans 14 residues. The J segment lost 2 bases and the V segment lost 4 bases, leaving 5 bases of the junction unmatched. CDR3 in DNA: TGTGCCAGTAGTACAACAGACAGGGCCTACGAGCAGTACTTC. It codes for CASSTTDRAYEQYF.

The rearrangement links TRBV9 to TRBJ2-2, with 8 bases identical to TRBD2. The V gene end was trimmed by 4 bases and the J gene end by 6 bases; junction bases not matched to a gene: 11. The length of the CDR3 is 16 residues. CDR1 is SGDLS, CDR2 YYNGEE, per germline. DNA of the CDR3: TGTGCCAGCAGCCTCGGGGGGGGACCCCTCGCCGGGGAGCTGTTTTTT. As protein: CASSLGGGPLAGELFF.

This clone was counted between two and nine times. The chain couples TRBV7-9 to TRBJ1-1, with 11 nucleotides matching TRBD1. The trim removed 5 bases at V and 7 bases at J, leaving 6 bases unmatched. This CDR3 contains 14 residues. Germline CDR1 reads SEHNR; CDR2 reads FQNEAQ (reference sequence). The CDR3 bases are TGTGCCAGCAGCACTTGGACAGGGGGCGTTGAAGCTTTCTTT. This codes for CASSTWTGGVEAFF.

This clone came up many times. The CDR3 spells CASSQDRLRSPYGYTF. CDR3 DNA sequence: TGCGCCAGCAGCCAAGATCGTCTACGGAGCCCCTATGGCTACACCTTC. This rearrangement joins TRBV4-3 to TRBJ1-2; D is uncertain. The CDR3 runs to 16 residues. CDR1 is LGHNA, CDR2 YSLEER, per germline. Trimming left V 0 bases short and J 4 bases short, with 15 bases between.

The chain carries TRBV28 and TRBJ2-2; tentatively, D is TRBD2 (6 bases). Germline assignment: CDR1 MDHEN and CDR2 SYDVKM. CDR3 size: 14 residues. V gave up 8 bases and J gave up 3 bases, with 13 bases separating them. The CDR3 DNA reads TGTGCCAGCCAAACCGGGGGTTACACCGGGGAGCTGTTTTTT. Amino acids: CASQTGGYTGELFF.

The chain has TRBV11-2 and TRBJ2-1; TRBD1 aligns across 7 bases. The CDR3 has 15 amino acids. The J segment lost 6 bases and the V segment lost 5 bases, leaving 10 bases of the junction unmatched. CDR1 and CDR2 from the germline V gene are SGHAT and FQNNGV. The CDR3 sequence: CASSPEGGAFNEQFF. The CDR3 DNA sequence: TGTGCCAGCAGCCCCGAAGGGGGCGCCTTCAATGAGCAGTTCTTC.